This TCR beta chain appears in the sequencing data of a study of PD-L1 blockade in urothelial cancer. For the study at large: Atezolizumab 1,200 mg was given intravenously every 3 weeks, starting 2014. Patients had received 0 to 3 prior chemotherapy regimens. Each blood sample yielded a median of roughly 150,000 T cells.

The repertoire was sequenced with immunoSEQ multiplex PCR; TCRdb's copy has only in-frame clones and lacks some. Of under 150,000 clones in the sample, approximately 90% were seen once. Noted time point: peripheral blood 6 weeks after treatment start. Enrolled patients showed locally advanced or metastatic urothelial carcinoma. Between the trimmed V and J ends, which lost 4 bases and 6 bases, there was a span of 19 bases. The CDR3 has 16 amino acids. In germline, CDR1 is SEHNR, CDR2 FQNEAQ (reference sequence). The chain employs TRBV7-9 and TRBJ2-1, with D perhaps matching TRBD1 (9 bases). Sample: PBMCs, taken around atezolizumab (anti-PD-L1) treatment. The receptor was derived from a man aged 55 to 70 with urothelial cancer. DNA of the CDR3: TGTGCCAGCAGCTCGGGGGGGTGGACAGGGGTCAATGAGCAGTTCTTC. Amino acids: CASSSGGWTGVNEQFF. The variable domain in full, with the rest retrieved from reference TRBV7-9 and TRBJ2-1, is DTGVSQNPRHKITKRGQNVTFRCDPISEHNRLYWYRQTLGQGPEFLTYFQNEAQLEKSRLLSDRFSAERPKGSFSTLEIQRTEQGDSAMYLCASSSGGWTGVNEQFFGPGTRLTVL.